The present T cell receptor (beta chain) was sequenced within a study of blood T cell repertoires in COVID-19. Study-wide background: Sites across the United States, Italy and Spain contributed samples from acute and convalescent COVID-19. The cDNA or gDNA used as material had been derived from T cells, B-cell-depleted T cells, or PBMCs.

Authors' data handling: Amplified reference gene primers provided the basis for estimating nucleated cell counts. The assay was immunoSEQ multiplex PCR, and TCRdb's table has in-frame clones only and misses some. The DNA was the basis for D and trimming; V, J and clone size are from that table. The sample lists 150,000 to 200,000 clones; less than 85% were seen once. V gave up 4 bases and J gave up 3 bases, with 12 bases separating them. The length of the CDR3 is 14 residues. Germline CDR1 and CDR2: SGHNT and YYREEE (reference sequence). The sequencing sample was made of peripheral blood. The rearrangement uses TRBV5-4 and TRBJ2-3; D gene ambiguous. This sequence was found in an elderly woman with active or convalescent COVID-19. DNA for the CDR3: TGTGCCAGCAGCGTACTTAGAGAGACAGATACGCAGTATTTT. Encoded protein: CASSVLRETDTQYF.